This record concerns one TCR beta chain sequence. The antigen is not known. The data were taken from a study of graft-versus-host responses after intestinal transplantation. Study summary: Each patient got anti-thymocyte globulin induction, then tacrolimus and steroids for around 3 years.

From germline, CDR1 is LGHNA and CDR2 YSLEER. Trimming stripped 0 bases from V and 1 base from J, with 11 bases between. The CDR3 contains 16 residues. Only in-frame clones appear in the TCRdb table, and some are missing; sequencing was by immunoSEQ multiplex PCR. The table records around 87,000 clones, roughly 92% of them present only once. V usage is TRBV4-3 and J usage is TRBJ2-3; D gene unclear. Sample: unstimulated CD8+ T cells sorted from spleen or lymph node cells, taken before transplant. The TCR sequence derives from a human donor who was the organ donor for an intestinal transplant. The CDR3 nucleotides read TGCGCCAGCAGCCAAGAATTGGGCTTACGCACAGATACGCAGTATTTT. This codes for CASSQELGLRTDTQYF.